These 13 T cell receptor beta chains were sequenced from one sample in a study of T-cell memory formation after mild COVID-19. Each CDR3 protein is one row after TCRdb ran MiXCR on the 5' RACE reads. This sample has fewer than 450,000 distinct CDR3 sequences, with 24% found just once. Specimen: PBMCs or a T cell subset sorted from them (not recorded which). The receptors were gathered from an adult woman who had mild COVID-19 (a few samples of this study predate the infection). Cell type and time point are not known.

CDR3 residues: CSVSGGATSARTDTQYF. As DNA, the CDR3 is TGCAGCGTTTCGGGAGGGGCAACTAGCGCCCGCACAGATACGCAGTATTTT. J is TRBJ2-3 and V is TRBV29-1; 8 bases align to TRBD2. The V segment lost 5 bases and the J segment 1 base; nucleotides outside the gene matches: 14. Germline V CDR1 and CDR2: SQVTM, ANQGSEA. This CDR3 spans 17 amino acids.

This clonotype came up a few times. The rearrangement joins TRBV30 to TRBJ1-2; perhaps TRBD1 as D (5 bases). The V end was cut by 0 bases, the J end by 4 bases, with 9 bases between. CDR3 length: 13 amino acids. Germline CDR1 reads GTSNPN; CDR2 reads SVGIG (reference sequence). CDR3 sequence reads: CAWSVGGGYGYTF. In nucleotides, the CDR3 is TGTGCCTGGAGTGTTGGGGGTGGCTATGGCTACACCTTC.

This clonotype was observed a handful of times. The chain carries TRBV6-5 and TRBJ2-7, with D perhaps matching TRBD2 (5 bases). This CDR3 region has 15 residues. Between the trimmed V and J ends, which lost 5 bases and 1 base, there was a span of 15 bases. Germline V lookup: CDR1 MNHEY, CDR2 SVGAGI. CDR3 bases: TGTGCCAGCAGTCCCTCGAGCGGACGGTCCTACGAGCAGTACTTC. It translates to CASSPSSGRSYEQYF.

The CDR3 nucleotides read TGTGCCAGCAGCCCCAGACGAGGGACAGGGAATCGCACTGAAGCTTTCTTT. Translating it yields CASSPRRGTGNRTEAFF. This chain connects TRBV11-2 to TRBJ1-1; 9 nucleotides align to TRBD1. CDR3 length: 17 residues. V was pared by 5 bases and J by 4 bases, with 14 bases of the junction left unmatched. CDR1 is SGHAT, CDR2 FQNNGV, per germline.

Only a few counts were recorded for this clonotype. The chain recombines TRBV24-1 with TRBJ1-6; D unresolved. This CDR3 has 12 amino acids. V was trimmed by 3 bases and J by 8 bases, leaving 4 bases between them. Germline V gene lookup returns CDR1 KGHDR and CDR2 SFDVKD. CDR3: CATSDQDSPLHF. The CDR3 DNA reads TGTGCCACCAGTGATCAGGATTCACCCCTCCACTTT.

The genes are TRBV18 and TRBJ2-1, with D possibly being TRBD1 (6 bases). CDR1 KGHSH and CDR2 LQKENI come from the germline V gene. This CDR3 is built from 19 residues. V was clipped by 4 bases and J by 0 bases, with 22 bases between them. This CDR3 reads CASSRGREKVGNSYNEQFF. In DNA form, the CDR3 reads TGTGCCAGCTCACGGGGGCGAGAGAAAGTAGGGAACTCCTACAATGAGCAGTTCTTC.

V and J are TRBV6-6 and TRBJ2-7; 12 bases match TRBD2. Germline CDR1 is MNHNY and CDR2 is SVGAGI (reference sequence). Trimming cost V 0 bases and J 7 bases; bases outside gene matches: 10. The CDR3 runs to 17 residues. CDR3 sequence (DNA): TGTGCCAGCAGTTACTCCCAGGGACTAGCGGGCAGATTGGAGCAGTACTTC. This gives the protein CASSYSQGLAGRLEQYF.

CDR3 region: CASSPGGDEQFF. CDR3 DNA sequence: TGTGCCAGCAGTCCCGGAGGGGATGAGCAGTTCTTC. This chain links TRBV28 with TRBJ2-1; TRBD2 might be the D (6 bases). Germline CDR1 reads MDHEN; CDR2 reads SYDVKM. The CDR3 totals 12 residues. V was clipped by 5 bases and J by 8 bases, with 10 bases between them. Variable domain in full (rest from reference TRBV28 and TRBJ2-1): DVKVTQSSRYLVKRTGEKVFLECVQDMDHENMFWYRQDPGLGLRLIYFSYDVKMKEKGDIPEGYSVSREKKERFSLILESASTNQTSMYLCASSPGGDEQFFGPGTRLTVL.

CDR3 coding DNA: TGTGCCACCAGTGTTCCCGGGGGGACTGAAGCTTTCTTT. Amino acids: CATSVPGGTEAFF. The chain couples TRBV24-1 to TRBJ1-1, with D perhaps matching TRBD1 (5 bases). CDR1 is KGHDR and CDR2 is SFDVKD in the germline V gene. CDR3 length: 13 residues. Trimming stripped 5 bases from V and 5 bases from J, with 11 bases between.

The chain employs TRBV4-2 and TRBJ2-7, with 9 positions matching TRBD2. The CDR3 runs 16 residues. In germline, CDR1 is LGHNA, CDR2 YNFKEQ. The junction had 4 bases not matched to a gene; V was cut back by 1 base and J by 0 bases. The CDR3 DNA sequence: TGTGCCAGCAGCCAAGTGGAGCGGGAGGCCTCCTACGAGCAGTACTTC. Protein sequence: CASSQVEREASYEQYF.

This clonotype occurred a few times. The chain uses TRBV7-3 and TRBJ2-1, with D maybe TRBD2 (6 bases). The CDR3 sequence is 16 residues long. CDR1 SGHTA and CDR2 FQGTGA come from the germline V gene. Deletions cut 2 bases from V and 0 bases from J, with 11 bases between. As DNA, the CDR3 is TGTGCCAGCAGCTTATCATACGGGAGCTCCTACAATGAGCAGTTCTTC. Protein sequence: CASSLSYGSSYNEQFF.

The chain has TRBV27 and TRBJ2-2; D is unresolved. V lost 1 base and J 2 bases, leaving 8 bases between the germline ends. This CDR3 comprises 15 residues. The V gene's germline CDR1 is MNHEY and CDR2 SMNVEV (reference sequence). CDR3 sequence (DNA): TGTGCCAGCAGTTTATTGGAAGAAAACACCGGGGAGCTGTTTTTT. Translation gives CASSLLEENTGELFF.

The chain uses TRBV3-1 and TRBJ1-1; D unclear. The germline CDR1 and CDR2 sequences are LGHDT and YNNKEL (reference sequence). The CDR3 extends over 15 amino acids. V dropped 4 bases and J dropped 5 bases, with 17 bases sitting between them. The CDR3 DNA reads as TGTGCCAGCAGCCCATCAGTGGGGATGCAAACTGAAGCTTTCTTT. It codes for CASSPSVGMQTEAFF.